This is a list of T cell receptor beta chains from one sample in a study of cytomegalovirus exposure and HLA in healthy donors. Produced via immunoSEQ multiplex PCR; TCRdb's table is partial and in-frame only. This table holds 85,000 to 100,000 clones, around 60% found once. The sample was PBMCs. The origin of the receptors is a human donor in good health. Each CDR3 is given with its conserved first and last residue. A D gene is named only where the DNA matches it firmly. Rows may omit the clone size; those that give it use once, few, many or a size class.

abundance: -
v_gene: TRBV6-1
d_gene: -
j_gene: TRBJ1-1
CDR3aa: CASSERRALNTEAFF
CDR3nt: TGTGCCAGCAGTGAAAGGAGGGCGCTGAACACTGAAGCTTTCTTT

abundance: -
v_gene: TRBV5-4
d_gene: TRBD2
j_gene: TRBJ2-4
CDR3aa: CASSQSGGQTKNIQYF
CDR3nt: TGTGCCAGCAGCCAGAGCGGGGGGCAAACCAAAAACATTCAGTACTTC

abundance: -
v_gene: TRBV4-3
d_gene: -
j_gene: TRBJ2-3
CDR3aa: CASSPTGIPTDTQYF
CDR3nt: TGCGCCAGCAGCCCCACAGGAATTCCCACAGATACGCAGTATTTT

abundance: -
v_gene: TRBV30
d_gene: -
j_gene: TRBJ1-4
CDR3aa: CAWSVSGVEKLFF
CDR3nt: TGTGCCTGGAGTGTATCGGGGGTAGAAAAACTGTTTTTT

abundance: -
v_gene: TRBV5-4
d_gene: TRBD1
j_gene: TRBJ1-3
CDR3aa: CASSFRDRKHSGNTIYF
CDR3nt: TGTGCCAGCAGCTTTCGGGACAGGAAGCACTCTGGAAACACCATATATTTT

abundance: -
v_gene: TRBV4-1
d_gene: TRBD1
j_gene: TRBJ1-1
CDR3aa: CASSLGGQQGVKVRAFF
CDR3nt: TGCGCCAGCAGCCTAGGGGGCCAACAAGGCGTTAAGGTTCGAGCTTTCTTT

abundance: -
v_gene: TRBV7-6
d_gene: TRBD1
j_gene: TRBJ2-3
CDR3aa: CASSPTGAHTQYF
CDR3nt: TGTGCCAGCAGCCCGACAGGGGCCCATACGCAGTATTTT

abundance: -
v_gene: TRBV5-1
d_gene: -
j_gene: TRBJ2-5
CDR3aa: CASSFDRAGSQETQYF
CDR3nt: TGCGCCAGCAGCTTTGATCGGGCAGGGTCCCAAGAGACCCAGTACTTC

abundance: -
v_gene: TRBV7-6
d_gene: TRBD2
j_gene: TRBJ2-7
CDR3aa: CASSLESGGSYEQYF
CDR3nt: TGTGCCAGCAGCTTAGAGAGCGGGGGCTCCTACGAGCAGTACTTC

abundance: few
v_gene: TRBV6-1
d_gene: TRBD1
j_gene: TRBJ1-4
CDR3aa: CASSELWTGLNEKLFF
CDR3nt: TGTGCCAGCAGTGAACTGTGGACAGGGCTTAATGAAAAACTGTTTTTT

abundance: once
v_gene: TRBV5-1
d_gene: -
j_gene: TRBJ2-2
CDR3aa: CASSKIQGEAGELFF
CDR3nt: TGCGCCAGCAGCAAGATACAGGGAGAGGCCGGGGAGCTGTTTTTT

abundance: -
v_gene: TRBV5-1
d_gene: -
j_gene: TRBJ2-3
CDR3aa: CASSLWGVGTDTQYF
CDR3nt: TGCGCCAGCAGCTTGTGGGGGGTGGGCACAGATACGCAGTATTTT

abundance: -
v_gene: TRBV29-1
d_gene: -
j_gene: TRBJ1-3
CDR3aa: CSASSYSGNTIYF
CDR3nt: TGCAGCGCATCATCCTACTCTGGAAACACCATATATTTT

abundance: few
v_gene: TRBV5-4
d_gene: -
j_gene: TRBJ1-1
CDR3aa: CASSPRGLRTEAFF
CDR3nt: TGTGCCAGCAGCCCCCGAGGGTTAAGGACTGAAGCTTTCTTT

abundance: -
v_gene: TRBV7-3
d_gene: TRBD2
j_gene: TRBJ2-1
CDR3aa: CASSPWTSSNEQFF
CDR3nt: TGTGCCAGCAGCCCCTGGACTAGCAGCAATGAGCAGTTCTTC

abundance: -
v_gene: TRBV10-3
d_gene: -
j_gene: TRBJ1-2
CDR3aa: CAIFVSGNYGYTF
CDR3nt: TGTGCCATCTTTGTTTCAGGAAACTATGGCTACACCTTC

abundance: once
v_gene: TRBV7-2
d_gene: -
j_gene: TRBJ1-2
CDR3aa: CASSYEPWDTSDYGYTF
CDR3nt: TGTGCCAGCAGCTACGAACCTTGGGACACCTCGGACTATGGCTACACCTTC

abundance: few
v_gene: TRBV19
d_gene: -
j_gene: TRBJ1-5
CDR3aa: CASSIAGGNQPQHF
CDR3nt: TGTGCCAGTAGTATAGCGGGGGGCAATCAGCCCCAGCATTTT

abundance: -
v_gene: TRBV30
d_gene: TRBD1
j_gene: TRBJ1-4
CDR3aa: CAWSPTDRAPNEKLFF
CDR3nt: TGTGCCTGGAGCCCTACGGACAGGGCCCCTAATGAAAAACTGTTTTTT

abundance: -
v_gene: TRBV29-1
d_gene: TRBD1
j_gene: TRBJ1-1
CDR3aa: CSTETGGGTEAFF
CDR3nt: TGCAGCACCGAGACAGGGGGGGGGACTGAAGCTTTCTTT

abundance: -
v_gene: TRBV7-9
d_gene: -
j_gene: TRBJ1-5
CDR3aa: CASSLGWRDSNQPQHF
CDR3nt: TGTGCCAGCAGCTTAGGATGGAGGGATAGCAATCAGCCCCAGCATTTT

abundance: -
v_gene: TRBV30
d_gene: TRBD1
j_gene: TRBJ1-1
CDR3aa: CAWRDRGPFTEAFF
CDR3nt: TGTGCCTGGAGGGACAGGGGGCCGTTCACTGAAGCTTTCTTT

abundance: -
v_gene: TRBV5-5
d_gene: -
j_gene: TRBJ1-4
CDR3aa: CASSPGIQDLYEKLFF
CDR3nt: TGTGCCAGCAGCCCGGGGATCCAGGACTTATATGAAAAACTGTTTTTT

abundance: -
v_gene: TRBV29-1
d_gene: -
j_gene: TRBJ1-2
CDR3aa: CSVEDRRGYGYTF
CDR3nt: TGCAGCGTTGAAGATCGGCGGGGCTATGGCTACACCTTC

abundance: -
v_gene: TRBV6-7
d_gene: TRBD1
j_gene: TRBJ2-2
CDR3aa: CASSYPDRGLSGELFF
CDR3nt: TGTGCCAGCAGTTACCCCGACAGGGGGCTGTCCGGGGAGCTGTTTTTT

abundance: few
v_gene: TRBV27
d_gene: -
j_gene: TRBJ2-4
CDR3aa: CASRLTAIAKNIQYF
CDR3nt: TGTGCCAGCAGGTTGACAGCTATAGCCAAAAACATTCAGTACTTC

abundance: -
v_gene: TRBV7-8
d_gene: -
j_gene: TRBJ1-6
CDR3aa: CASSLGAGDSPLHF
CDR3nt: TGTGCCAGCAGCTTAGGGGCAGGGGATTCACCCCTCCACTTT

abundance: few
v_gene: TRBV2
d_gene: TRBD1
j_gene: TRBJ2-7
CDR3aa: CASTSAPGQGAYEQYF
CDR3nt: TGTGCCAGCACGAGCGCACCGGGACAGGGGGCCTACGAGCAGTACTTC

abundance: -
v_gene: TRBV7-2
d_gene: TRBD1
j_gene: TRBJ2-1
CDR3aa: CASSSLRDSGGLRQFF
CDR3nt: TGTGCCAGCAGCTCCCTCAGGGACAGTGGAGGTTTAAGGCAGTTCTTC

abundance: -
v_gene: TRBV7-6
d_gene: -
j_gene: TRBJ1-1
CDR3aa: CASSLVAGNTEAFF
CDR3nt: TGTGCCAGCAGCTTAGTCGCAGGGAACACTGAAGCTTTCTTT

abundance: -
v_gene: TRBV19
d_gene: -
j_gene: TRBJ1-1
CDR3aa: CASSIGLRQVAEAFF
CDR3nt: TGTGCCAGTAGTATCGGCCTGAGACAGGTCGCTGAAGCTTTCTTT

abundance: few
v_gene: TRBV7-9
d_gene: TRBD1
j_gene: TRBJ1-3
CDR3aa: CATPGQGAGNTIYF
CDR3nt: TGTGCCACGCCGGGACAGGGGGCTGGAAACACCATATATTTT

abundance: -
v_gene: TRBV10-3
d_gene: TRBD1
j_gene: TRBJ2-2
CDR3aa: CAITQADRVGTGELFF
CDR3nt: TGTGCCATCACTCAAGCGGACAGGGTGGGAACCGGGGAGCTGTTTTTT

abundance: few
v_gene: TRBV1
d_gene: -
j_gene: TRBJ2-2
CDR3aa: CTSSPGTGDTGELFF
CDR3nt: TGCACCAGCAGTCCCGGGACAGGGGACACCGGGGAGCTGTTTTTT

abundance: -
v_gene: TRBV5-1
d_gene: -
j_gene: TRBJ2-6
CDR3aa: CASSLKPTGSGANVLTF
CDR3nt: TGCGCCAGCAGCCTTAAACCGACGGGCTCTGGGGCCAACGTCCTGACTTTC

abundance: -
v_gene: TRBV5-1
d_gene: -
j_gene: TRBJ2-2
CDR3aa: CASSLSRGAAGELFF
CDR3nt: TGCGCCAGCAGCTTGAGCCGGGGGGCTGCCGGGGAGCTGTTTTTT

abundance: -
v_gene: TRBV5-4
d_gene: TRBD2
j_gene: TRBJ2-7
CDR3aa: CASSLRGGDGYEQYF
CDR3nt: TGTGCCAGCAGCTTGCGGGGAGGGGATGGCTACGAGCAGTACTTC

abundance: -
v_gene: TRBV5-1
d_gene: TRBD2
j_gene: TRBJ2-3
CDR3aa: CASSLASSGGGTDTQYF
CDR3nt: TGCGCCAGCAGCTTGGCCTCTAGCGGGGGGGGCACAGATACGCAGTATTTT

abundance: few
v_gene: TRBV4-1
d_gene: -
j_gene: TRBJ2-7
CDR3aa: CASSPQRRGEQYF
CDR3nt: TGCGCCAGCAGCCCCCAGCGTCGGGGCGAGCAGTACTTC

abundance: -
v_gene: TRBV7-9
d_gene: -
j_gene: TRBJ2-7
CDR3aa: CASSSRPDSYEQYF
CDR3nt: TGTGCCAGCAGCTCGCGACCTGACAGTTACGAGCAGTACTTC

abundance: -
v_gene: TRBV5-1
d_gene: TRBD2
j_gene: TRBJ2-1
CDR3aa: CASSLEPLAGYNEQFF
CDR3nt: TGCGCCAGCAGCTTGGAGCCCCTAGCGGGGTATAATGAGCAGTTCTTC

abundance: few
v_gene: TRBV5-3
d_gene: TRBD1
j_gene: TRBJ1-1
CDR3aa: CARSHKDRGPVRNTEAFF
CDR3nt: TGTGCCAGAAGCCACAAAGACAGGGGGCCAGTTCGGAACACTGAAGCTTTCTTT

abundance: -
v_gene: TRBV6-6
d_gene: -
j_gene: TRBJ2-7
CDR3aa: CASSAPDSSYEQYF
CDR3nt: TGTGCCAGCAGCGCCCCGGACAGCTCCTACGAGCAGTACTTC

abundance: -
v_gene: TRBV9
d_gene: TRBD1
j_gene: TRBJ1-4
CDR3aa: CASSLRGQGATNEKLFF
CDR3nt: TGTGCCAGCAGCCTCCGGGGACAGGGCGCAACTAATGAAAAACTGTTTTTT

abundance: -
v_gene: TRBV7-2
d_gene: -
j_gene: TRBJ1-2
CDR3aa: CASSPDTNYGYTF
CDR3nt: TGTGCCAGCAGCCCAGACACCAACTATGGCTACACCTTC

abundance: -
v_gene: TRBV7-3
d_gene: -
j_gene: TRBJ2-2
CDR3aa: CASSLRGNTGELFF
CDR3nt: TGTGCCAGCAGCCTGAGAGGGAACACCGGGGAGCTGTTTTTT

abundance: few
v_gene: TRBV10-3
d_gene: TRBD1
j_gene: TRBJ2-7
CDR3aa: CAISEGDRGTYEQYF
CDR3nt: TGTGCCATCAGTGAGGGGGACAGGGGAACCTACGAGCAGTACTTC

abundance: -
v_gene: TRBV27
d_gene: TRBD1
j_gene: TRBJ2-2
CDR3aa: CASSPVDRGAGELFF
CDR3nt: TGTGCCAGCAGTCCGGTAGACAGGGGTGCCGGGGAGCTGTTTTTT

abundance: few
v_gene: TRBV18
d_gene: -
j_gene: TRBJ2-3
CDR3aa: CASSPPSRSTDTQYF
CDR3nt: TGTGCCAGCTCACCACCTTCACGGAGCACAGATACGCAGTATTTT

abundance: -
v_gene: TRBV4-3
d_gene: -
j_gene: TRBJ1-1
CDR3aa: CASSQLRGLNTEAFF
CDR3nt: TGCGCCAGCAGCCAATTAAGGGGATTGAACACTGAAGCTTTCTTT